The 16 T cell receptor beta chains reported below all come from one sample, sequenced in a study of blood T cell repertoires in COVID-19. Data came from immunoSEQ multiplex PCR; TCRdb stores just in-frame clones and leaves some out. The sample has about 240,000 clones; about nine tenths are singletons. The sequenced sample was peripheral blood. Source of these receptors: a man aged 60 to 69 who had recovered from COVID-19.

V gene TRBV5-1 combines with J gene TRBJ2-1; the match to TRBD1 covers 9 bases. Germline V gene sequence: CDR1 SGHRS, CDR2 YFSETQ. Unmatched junction bases numbered 4, after V lost 2 bases and J lost 7 bases. The length of the CDR3 is 14 residues. CDR3 in DNA: TGCGCCAGCAGCTTCGGACAGGGGACGAATGAGCAGTTCTTC. Protein product: CASSFGQGTNEQFF.

J is TRBJ1-3 and V is TRBV27; no reliable D call. V was cut by 0 bases and J by 0 bases, with 6 bases left in between. The germline V gene encodes CDR1 MNHEY and CDR2 SMNVEV (reference sequence). The CDR3 loop spans 15 amino acids. CDR3 DNA: TGTGCCAGCAGTTTATCTCCTTTCTCTGGAAACACCATATATTTT. It is translated as CASSLSPFSGNTIYF.

The chain recombines TRBV5-1 with TRBJ1-1; TRBD1 aligns across 10 bases. V dropped 0 bases and J dropped 4; count of bases not matched to a gene: 3. Germline values: CDR1 SGHRS, CDR2 YFSETQ. This CDR3 comprises 15 residues. CDR3 nucleotide sequence: TGCGCCAGCAGCTTGGCTGGGACAGGGGCCACTGAAGCTTTCTTT. It is translated as CASSLAGTGATEAFF.

The rearrangement joins TRBV7-9 to TRBJ1-4; a possible D gene is TRBD1 (6 bases). Germline V CDR1 and CDR2: SEHNR, FQNEAQ (reference sequence). V was pared by 5 bases and J by 5 bases, with 15 bases between. This CDR3 has 15 residues. The CDR3 nucleotides are TGTGCCAGCAGCCGCGAACAGGGCTCGAATGAAAAACTGTTTTTT. Translation gives CASSREQGSNEKLFF.

The chain has TRBV6-6 and TRBJ2-7; 8 positions agree with TRBD1. Germline trimming cut 8 bases from V and 2 bases from J; bases unmatched to any gene: 5. Germline loops: CDR1 MNHNY, CDR2 SVGAGI (reference sequence). This CDR3 region has 13 residues. The CDR3 is CASGQGGTYEQYF. CDR3 nucleotide sequence: TGTGCCAGCGGACAGGGAGGAACCTACGAGCAGTACTTC.

This clone was detected only a few times. The chain has TRBV6-5 and TRBJ2-7; 7 bases line up with TRBD1. The CDR3 has 15 residues. Trimming cost V 6 bases and J 4 bases; bases outside gene matches: 12. CDR1 and CDR2 from the germline V gene are MNHEY and SVGAGI. The CDR3 reads CASRGHDRVVYEQYF. CDR3 nucleotide sequence: TGTGCCAGCAGAGGACACGACAGGGTAGTATACGAGCAGTACTTC.

The chain uses TRBV29-1 and TRBJ1-2; a possible D gene is TRBD1 (5 bases). The germline V gene encodes CDR1 SQVTM and CDR2 ANQGSEA. V lost 2 bases to trimming and J lost 8 bases, with 15 bases between them. The CDR3 is 13 amino acids. The CDR3 bases are TGCAGCGTTGAAAGCGCAGGGCTAGGGGGCTACACCTTC. Its translation: CSVESAGLGGYTF.

The chain uses TRBV4-1 and TRBJ2-7, with 10 positions matching TRBD1. Germline V gene data show CDR1 as MGHRA and CDR2 as YSYEKL. The trim removed 0 bases at V and 9 bases at J, leaving 5 bases unmatched. CDR3 size: 14 residues. In DNA form, the CDR3 reads TGCGCCAGCAGCCAAGATCGGACAGGGGGTGGGCAGTACTTC. Protein sequence: CASSQDRTGGGQYF.

The genes are TRBV3-1 (or the pseudogene TRBV3-2) and TRBJ1-2; D is ambiguous. CDR3 length equals 12 residues. Trimming stripped 2 bases from V and 6 bases from J, with 7 bases between. Germline V lookup: CDR1 LGHDT, CDR2 YNNKEL (reference sequence). As DNA, the CDR3 is TGTGCCAGCAGCCAACTGGGAGATGGCTACACCTTC. Translation: CASSQLGDGYTF.

This clone was found once. The chain combines TRBV9 with TRBJ1-1; TRBD1 is a possible D gene (5 bases). CDR1 is SGDLS and CDR2 is YYNGEE in the germline V gene. The CDR3 spans 16 residues. V was cut by 3 bases and J by 0 bases, with 15 bases left in between. This CDR3 reads CASSDPDGRVNTEAFF. DNA for the CDR3: TGTGCCAGCAGCGATCCCGACGGCAGGGTGAACACTGAAGCTTTCTTT.

The V call is TRBV5-1, the J call TRBJ2-3, with D perhaps matching TRBD1 (6 bases). The V and J ends lost 4 bases and 3 bases respectively, with 15 bases between them. The CDR3 runs 15 residues. Per germline, CDR1 SGHRS and CDR2 YFSETQ. CDR3 sequence: CASSATGLATDTQYF. CDR3 DNA: TGCGCCAGCAGCGCAACAGGGTTGGCAACAGATACGCAGTATTTT.

In this sample, this clone turned up once. The chain carries TRBV6-5 and TRBJ2-6; D is uncertain. In germline, CDR1 is MNHEY, CDR2 SVGAGI. The CDR3 runs to 13 residues. As DNA, the CDR3 is TGTGTGACCGGGTGGTCTGGGGCCAACGTCCTGACTTTC. Translated, it gives CVTGWSGANVLTF.

The chain recombines TRBV5-1 with TRBJ1-2; TRBD1 might be the D (6 bases). Trimming left V 3 bases short and J 5 bases short, with 14 bases between. The CDR3 spans 14 residues. Per the germline V gene, CDR1 is SGHRS and CDR2 is YFSETQ. CDR3 bases: TGCGCCAGCAGCTGGGAGGGACACAAATATGGCTACACCTTC. Its translation: CASSWEGHKYGYTF.

This clone came up once. The rearrangement links TRBV19 to TRBJ2-4; maybe TRBD2 (6 bases). Deletions cut 0 bases from V and 8 bases from J, with 14 bases between. Germline CDR1 and CDR2: LNHDA and SQIVND (reference sequence). CDR3 size: 15 residues. The chain's CDR3 is CASSIEGEAWDIQYF. Here the CDR3 DNA reads TGTGCCAGTAGTATAGAGGGGGAGGCCTGGGACATTCAGTACTTC.

V usage is TRBV6-5 and J usage is TRBJ1-1; tentatively, D is TRBD1 (5 bases). Germline V gene data show CDR1 as MNHEY and CDR2 as SVGAGI. V lost 2 bases and J 5 bases, leaving 15 bases between the germline ends. The CDR3 is 15 amino acids. Here the CDR3 DNA reads TGTGCCAGCAGTTACACACAGGCCCGGGTTACTGAAGCTTTCTTT. It is translated as CASSYTQARVTEAFF.

V usage is TRBV10-3 and J usage is TRBJ2-7, with TRBD1 as a possible D gene (6 bases). Trimming shortened V by 6 bases and J by 2 bases, and 14 bases separated the two germline ends. The CDR3 is 14 residues long. CDR1 is ENHRY and CDR2 is SYGVKD in the germline V gene. CDR3 nucleotide sequence: TGTGCCATCAGCCTTTCACAGGGACCCTACGAGCAGTACTTC. This codes for CAISLSQGPYEQYF.